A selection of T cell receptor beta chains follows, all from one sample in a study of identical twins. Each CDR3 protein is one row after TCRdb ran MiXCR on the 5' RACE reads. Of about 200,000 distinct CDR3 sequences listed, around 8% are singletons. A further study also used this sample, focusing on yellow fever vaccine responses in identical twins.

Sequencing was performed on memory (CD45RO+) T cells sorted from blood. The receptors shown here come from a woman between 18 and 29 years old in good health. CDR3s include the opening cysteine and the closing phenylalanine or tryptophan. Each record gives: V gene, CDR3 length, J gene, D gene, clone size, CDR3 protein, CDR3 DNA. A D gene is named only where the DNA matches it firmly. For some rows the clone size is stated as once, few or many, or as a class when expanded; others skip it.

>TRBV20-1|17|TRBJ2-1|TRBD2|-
CSALTSGGASSYNEQFF
TGCAGTGCTTTAACTAGCGGGGGGGCGAGCTCCTACAATGAGCAGTTCTTC
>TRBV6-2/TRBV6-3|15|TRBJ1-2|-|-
CASSYSVEGHYGYTF
TGTGCCAGCAGTTACTCAGTGGAGGGGCACTATGGCTACACCTTC
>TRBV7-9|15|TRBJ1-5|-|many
CASSLAEGGNQPQHF
TGTGCCAGCAGCTTAGCGGAAGGAGGCAATCAGCCCCAGCATTTT
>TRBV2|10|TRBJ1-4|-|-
CASSETLLFF
TGTGCCAGCAGTGAAACCCTACTGTTTTTT
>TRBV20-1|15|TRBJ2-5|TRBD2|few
CSASGLAGVQETQYF
TGCAGTGCTAGTGGGCTAGCGGGTGTTCAAGAGACCCAGTACTTC
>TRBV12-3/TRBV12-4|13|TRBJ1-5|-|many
CASSPDTDQPQHF
TGTGCCAGCAGTCCCGACACGGATCAGCCCCAGCATTTT
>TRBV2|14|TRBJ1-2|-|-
CASSEQGSDYGYTF
TGTGCCAGCAGTGAACAGGGGAGTGACTATGGCTACACCTTC
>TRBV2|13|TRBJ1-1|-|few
CASSVEGRTEAFF
TGTGCCAGCAGTGTAGAGGGAAGGACTGAAGCTTTCTTT
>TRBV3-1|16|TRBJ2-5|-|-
CASTKENPFSEETQYF
TGTGCCAGCACAAAAGAGAACCCCTTCTCGGAGGAGACCCAGTACTTC
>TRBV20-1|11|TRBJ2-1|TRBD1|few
CSAPGQGVQFF
TGCAGTGCCCCCGGACAGGGTGTGCAGTTCTTC
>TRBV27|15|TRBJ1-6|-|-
CASSPRPGNNSPLHF
TGTGCCAGCAGTCCCCGCCCAGGCAATAATTCACCCCTCCACTTT
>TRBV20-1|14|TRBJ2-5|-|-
CSAKGGAWMETQYF
TGCAGTGCTAAAGGGGGGGCCTGGATGGAGACCCAGTACTTC
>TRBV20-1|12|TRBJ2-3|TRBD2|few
CSAPSGTDTQYF
TGCAGTGCTCCTAGCGGAACAGATACGCAGTATTTT
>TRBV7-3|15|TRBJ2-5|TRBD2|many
CASSLRGLDQETQYF
TGTGCCAGCAGCTTACGAGGACTAGATCAAGAGACCCAGTACTTC
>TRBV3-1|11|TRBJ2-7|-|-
CASSQESEQYF
TGTGCCAGCAGCCAAGAATCAGAGCAGTACTTC
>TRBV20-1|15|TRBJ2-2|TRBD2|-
CSARDPGRDTGELFF
TGCAGTGCTAGAGATCCCGGGAGGGACACCGGGGAGCTGTTTTTT
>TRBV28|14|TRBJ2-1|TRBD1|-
CASSPPGTGDEQFF
TGTGCCAGCAGCCCCCCCGGGACAGGTGATGAGCAGTTCTTC
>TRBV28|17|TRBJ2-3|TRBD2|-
CASTIAGGQTSTDTQYF
TGTGCCAGCACGATAGCGGGAGGTCAAACTAGCACAGATACGCAGTATTTT
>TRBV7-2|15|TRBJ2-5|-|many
CASSARHREQETQYF
TGTGCCAGCAGCGCCCGACATAGGGAACAAGAGACCCAGTACTTC
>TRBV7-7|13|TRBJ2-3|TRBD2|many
CASSVGLADTQYF
TGTGCTAGCAGCGTAGGACTAGCGGATACGCAGTATTTT
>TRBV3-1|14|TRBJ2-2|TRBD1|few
CASSRTGVGRELFF
TGTGCCAGCAGCCGTACAGGGGTCGGAAGGGAGCTGTTTTTT
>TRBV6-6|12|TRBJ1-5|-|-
CASNSGVQPQHF
TGTGCCAGCAATTCAGGGGTTCAGCCCCAGCATTTT
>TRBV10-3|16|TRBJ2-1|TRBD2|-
CAISESSGGTGGEQFF
TGTGCCATCAGTGAGTCATCGGGAGGGACCGGGGGAGAGCAGTTCTTC
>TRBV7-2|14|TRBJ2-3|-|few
CASSPPGVADTQYF
TGTGCCAGCAGCCCGCCGGGAGTTGCAGATACGCAGTATTTT
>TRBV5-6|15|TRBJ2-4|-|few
CASSYTGKAKNIQYF
TGTGCCAGCAGCTACACAGGGAAGGCCAAAAACATTCAGTACTTC
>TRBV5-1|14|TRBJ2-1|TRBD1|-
CASRGTGSINEQFF
TGCGCCAGCAGGGGGACAGGCAGTATCAATGAGCAGTTCTTC
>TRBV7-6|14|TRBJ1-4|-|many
CASSLEAATEKLFF
TGTGCCAGCAGCTTAGAGGCCGCCACTGAAAAACTGTTTTTT
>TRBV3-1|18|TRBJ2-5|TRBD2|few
CASSQLASGLAIRETQYF
TGTGCCAGCAGCCAACTTGCGTCGGGACTAGCGATTCGGGAGACCCAGTACTTC
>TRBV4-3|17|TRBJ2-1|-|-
CASSQDGGGVSYNEQFF
TGCGCCAGCAGCCAAGATGGGGGCGGGGTGTCATACAATGAGCAGTTCTTC
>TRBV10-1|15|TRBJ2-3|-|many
CASSNQASSTDTQYF
TGCGCCAGCAGTAATCAGGCGTCGTCAACAGATACGCAGTATTTT